Sequencing of this T cell receptor beta chain was carried out in a study of CD8 T cells in ankylosing spondylitis (dated by TCRdb to 2015 to 2018). Turning to the overall study: The study set out to find disease-linked TCR variants by profiling T cell receptor beta repertoires in ankylosing spondylitis patients and healthy donors. Peripheral blood was sampled, and synovial fluid was also collected from ankylosing spondylitis patients. In total, the full study cohort was made up of nearly 110 healthy donors and 25 or so ankylosing spondylitis patients. General conclusions and limits of the study: In peripheral blood, the disease-linked clones were found at relatively low frequencies and had a CD8+ phenotype. According to the report, matched synovial fluid samples from ankylosing spondylitis patients were significantly enriched for the disease-linked clones. A TCR beta motif of several highly homologous amino acid variants appeared characteristic of blood from ankylosing spondylitis patients. Some motif variants were previously reported in synovial fluid and blood of reactive arthritis patients, suggesting common disease-initiation mechanisms.

Trimming at the junction amounts to 5 bases on V and 1 base on J, and the germline ends lie 5 bases apart. Looking up the germline V gene (reference sequence) yields CDR1 MNHNY and CDR2 SVGAGI. The CDR3 has 12 amino acids, counting the end cysteine and phenylalanine. The CDR3 DNA has 36 bases and is translated from base 1. This clonotype was seen a few times. No antigen is known for it. The sample holds no much larger clone one base away, and base qualities are not on file. The listed sequencing device is Illumina HiSeq 2500. TCR beta libraries were prepared by quantitative 5'-RACE with molecular barcodes. The study's processing was this. To identify disease-linked TCR variants, a new computational method was used, one built on a probabilistic model of VDJ rearrangement. TCRdb applied fastp at Q25 and MiXCR to the public reads, then kept only in-frame beta chains. Rows with one shared CDR3 protein collapse into an entry with the most common genes and DNA. These V and J calls derive from TCRdb rather than the authors' analysis. Counted in this sample were roughly 200,000 distinct CDR3 sequences; roughly 13% of them appeared once. 16% of the sample is in the top ten clones.

The sequenced material came from blood, either unsorted or a sorted T cell fraction (not recorded which). Recombination joined TRBV6-6 with TRBJ2-5; the D gene is tentatively TRBD1 or TRBD2, each matching 5 bases. The sequence was collected from a male donor with ankylosing spondylitis or in good health (not recorded which). This receptor carries the CDR3 CASSGGQETQYF. The nucleotides read TGTGCCAGCAGTGGGGGCCAAGAGACCCAGTACTTC.